These T cell receptor beta chains were read from a single sample in a study of blood T cell repertoires in COVID-19. The method was immunoSEQ multiplex PCR; TCRdb's version includes in-frame clones alone and lacks a portion of them. The table has 250,000 or so clones, less than 90% seen once. Specimen: peripheral blood. Receptor source: a middle-aged woman who had recovered from COVID-19. The conserved cysteine and the conserved F or W are not part of the CDR3 here.

v_gene	j_gene	CDR3aa
TRBV30	TRBJ1-6	AWKYGANSPLH
TRBV5-1	TRBJ2-2	ASSPGQTGELF
TRBV28	TRBJ2-7	ASRPRGQGEAEQY
TRBV28	TRBJ1-5	ASTPGGDNQPQH
TRBV7-9	TRBJ2-7	ASSPAQSSYEQY
TRBV30	TRBJ1-3	AWSSPGGTIY
TRBV28	TRBJ1-2	AIPLKEGTGSYGYT
TRBV2	TRBJ1-2	ASSVSGQSYGYT
TRBV11-3	TRBJ2-1	ASSVSQGGEQF
TRBV6-5	TRBJ1-2	ASRGGRGSYGYT
TRBV5-5	TRBJ1-4	ASSFGGGATNEKLF
TRBV6-1	TRBJ1-4	ASSDPQSEKLF
TRBV20-1	TRBJ1-6	SAYGNSPLH
TRBV11-2	TRBJ1-2	ASSPAQAPADGYT
TRBV14	TRBJ1-1	ASSQGAWEVAGPKNTEAF
TRBV4-1	TRBJ1-6	ASSSPGFEDSPLH
TRBV2	TRBJ1-4	ASGYLGTNEKLF
TRBV29-1	TRBJ1-5	SGGDTAQPQH
TRBV6-5	TRBJ1-5	ASRKTGSQPQH
TRBV19	TRBJ1-1	ASSIGGGTWNTEAF
TRBV3-1/TRBV3-2	TRBJ1-1	ASSPRTGMNTEAF
TRBV10-3	TRBJ1-1	AISGQSNTEAF
TRBV4-1	TRBJ1-6	ASSQVGRYSYNSPLH
TRBV19	TRBJ1-6	ASNTPQGRDSPLH
TRBV10-2	TRBJ1-6	ASSGDFNSPLH
TRBV5-1	TRBJ2-3	ASRITPASTDTQY
TRBV6-5	TRBJ1-4	ASSYSPLGEEKLF
TRBV10-3	TRBJ1-5	AISEGQYSNQPQH
TRBV19	TRBJ1-1	ASSRLDTATPEAF
TRBV10-1	TRBJ2-2	ASSGTTGDTGELF
TRBV27	TRBJ2-6	ASSQRGTLGSGANVLT
TRBV6-1	TRBJ2-7	ASSDTGQGTYEQY
TRBV29-1	TRBJ1-4	SVVGTAATNEKLF
TRBV3-1/TRBV3-2	TRBJ1-1	ASSQGEFWGEAF
TRBV5-1	TRBJ2-1	ASSLETGLWDEQF
TRBV5-1	TRBJ2-2	ASSFSGGASTGELF
TRBV28	TRBJ1-6	ASSLFPRGSIYNSPLH
TRBV5-4	TRBJ2-2	ASSRSLTGELF
TRBV14	TRBJ2-7	ASSRAGGNYEQY
TRBV30	TRBJ1-2	AWSYRDRVIRGYT